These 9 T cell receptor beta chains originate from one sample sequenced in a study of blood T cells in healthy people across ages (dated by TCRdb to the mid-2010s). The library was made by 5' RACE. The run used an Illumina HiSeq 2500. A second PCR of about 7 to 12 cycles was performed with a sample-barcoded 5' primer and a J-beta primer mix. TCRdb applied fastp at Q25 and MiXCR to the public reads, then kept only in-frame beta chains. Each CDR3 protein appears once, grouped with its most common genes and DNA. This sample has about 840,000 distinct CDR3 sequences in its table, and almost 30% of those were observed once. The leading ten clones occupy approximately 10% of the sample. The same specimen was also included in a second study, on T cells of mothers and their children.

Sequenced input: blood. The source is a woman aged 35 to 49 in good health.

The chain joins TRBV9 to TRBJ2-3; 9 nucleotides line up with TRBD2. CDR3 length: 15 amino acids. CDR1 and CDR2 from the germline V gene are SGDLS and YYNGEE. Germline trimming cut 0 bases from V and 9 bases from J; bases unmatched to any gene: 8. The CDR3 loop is CASSVGAGGPGTQYF. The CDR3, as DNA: TGTGCCAGCAGCGTAGGGGCGGGGGGGCCAGGAACGCAGTATTTT.

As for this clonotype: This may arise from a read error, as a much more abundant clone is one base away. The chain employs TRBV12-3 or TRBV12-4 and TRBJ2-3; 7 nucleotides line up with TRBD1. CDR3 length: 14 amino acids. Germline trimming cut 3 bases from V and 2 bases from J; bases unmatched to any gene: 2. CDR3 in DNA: TGTGCCAGCAGTTTGAGGGGGCACACAGATACGCAGTATTTT. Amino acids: CASSLRGHTDTQYF.

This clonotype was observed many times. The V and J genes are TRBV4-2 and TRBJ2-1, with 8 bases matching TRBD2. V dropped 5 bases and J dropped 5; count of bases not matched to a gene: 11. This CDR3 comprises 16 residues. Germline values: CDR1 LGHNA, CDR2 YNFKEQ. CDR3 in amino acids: CASSTPLAGGNNEQFF. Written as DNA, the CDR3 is TGTGCCAGCAGCACCCCGCTAGCGGGTGGTAACAATGAGCAGTTCTTC.

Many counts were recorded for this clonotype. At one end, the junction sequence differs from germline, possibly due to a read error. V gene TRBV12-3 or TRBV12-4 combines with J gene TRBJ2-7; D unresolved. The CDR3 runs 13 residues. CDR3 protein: CASGFQDPYEQYF. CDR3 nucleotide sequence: TGTGCCAGCGGTTTTCAAGACCCCTACGAGCAGTACTTC.

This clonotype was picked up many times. DNA for the CDR3: TGCAGTGCACCCCGGGGGGATACGCAGTATTTT. Its protein is CSAPRGDTQYF. The chain joins TRBV20-1 to TRBJ2-3; D possibly corresponds to TRBD2 (6 bases). CDR3 size: 11 residues. V shed 6 bases and J shed 6 bases, with 10 bases lying between them. The germline V gene encodes CDR1 DFQATT and CDR2 SNEGSKA (reference sequence).

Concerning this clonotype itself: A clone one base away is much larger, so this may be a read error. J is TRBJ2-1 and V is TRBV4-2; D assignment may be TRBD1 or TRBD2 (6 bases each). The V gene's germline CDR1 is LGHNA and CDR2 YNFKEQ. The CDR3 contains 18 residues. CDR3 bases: TGTGCCAGCAGCCAGGATCGAAGTAGGGGGGACACCCACAATGAGCGGTTCTTC. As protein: CASSQDRSRGDTHNERFF.

The CDR3 DNA follows: TGCAGTGCTAGTACAGTCTCCTACGAGCAGTACTTC. As protein: CSASTVSYEQYF. J is TRBJ2-7 and V is TRBV20-1; D unclear. CDR3 length equals 12 residues. The germline CDR1 and CDR2 sequences are DFQATT and SNEGSKA (reference sequence). V lost 3 bases and J lost 0, with 6 bases in between.

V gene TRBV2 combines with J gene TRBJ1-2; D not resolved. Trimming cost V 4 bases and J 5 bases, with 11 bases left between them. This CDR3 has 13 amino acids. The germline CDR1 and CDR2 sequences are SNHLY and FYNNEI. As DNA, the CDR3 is TGTGCCAGCAGTGTAGCGGTCACTTATGGCTACACCTTC. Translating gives CASSVAVTYGYTF. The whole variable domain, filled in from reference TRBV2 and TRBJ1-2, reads EPEVTQTPSHQVTQMGQEVILRCVPISNHLYFYWYRQILGQKVEFLVSFYNNEISEKSEIFDDQFSVERPDGSNFTLKIRSTKLEDSAMYFCASSVAVTYGYTFGSGTRLTVV.

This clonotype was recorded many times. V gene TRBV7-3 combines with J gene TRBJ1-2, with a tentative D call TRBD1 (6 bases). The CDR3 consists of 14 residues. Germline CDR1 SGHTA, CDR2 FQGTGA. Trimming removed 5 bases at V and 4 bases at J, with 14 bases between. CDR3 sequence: CASSPTTGGYGYTF. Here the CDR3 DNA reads TGTGCCAGCAGCCCGACGACAGGAGGCTATGGCTACACCTTC.